Sequencing of this T cell receptor beta chain was carried out in a study of shared clonotypes between healthy human individuals. Study-wide background: A donor's plate count was three for CD4 naive and three for CD4 memory; CD8 naive had two and CD8 memory one.

The V and J ends lost 6 bases and 2 bases, in that order; junction bases with no gene match: 10. There are 16 residues in the CDR3. The germline V gene encodes CDR1 MDHEN and CDR2 SYDVKM. The authors distributed each subset's genomic DNA evenly over several immunoSEQ plates. TCRdb's copy holds only in-frame clones and misses some; the assay was immunoSEQ multiplex PCR. Of 1.5 million to 2.5 million clones listed, over 85% were seen once; the top ten hold under 1.5%. The naive CD8 subset, CD45RO-negative cells positively selected for CCR7, excluded terminally differentiated effector memory CD45RA+ cells.

This chain uses TRBV28 with TRBJ2-4, with 7 positions matching TRBD1. The sequencing input was naive CD8+ T cells sorted from blood. This clonotype was obtained from a man younger than 35 in good health. The CDR3 here is CASSHRGAISKNIQYF. As DNA, the CDR3 is TGTGCCAGCAGCCACAGGGGAGCTATATCCAAAAACATTCAGTACTTC.